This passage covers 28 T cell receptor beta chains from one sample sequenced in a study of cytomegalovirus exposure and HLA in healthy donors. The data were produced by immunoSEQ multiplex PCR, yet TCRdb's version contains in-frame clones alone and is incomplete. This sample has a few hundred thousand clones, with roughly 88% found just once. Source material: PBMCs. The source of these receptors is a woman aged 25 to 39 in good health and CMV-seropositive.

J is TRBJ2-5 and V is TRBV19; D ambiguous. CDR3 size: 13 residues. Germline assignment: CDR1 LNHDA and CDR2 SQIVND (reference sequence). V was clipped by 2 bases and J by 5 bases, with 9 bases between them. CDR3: CASSILGFETQYF. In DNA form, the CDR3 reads TGTGCCAGTAGTATATTGGGTTTCGAGACCCAGTACTTC. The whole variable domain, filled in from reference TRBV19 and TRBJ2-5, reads DGGITQSPKYLFRKEGQNVTLSCEQNLNHDAMYWYRQDPGQGLRLIYYSQIVNDFQKGDIAEGYSVSREKKESFPLTVTSAQKNPTAFYLCASSILGFETQYFGPGTRLLVL.

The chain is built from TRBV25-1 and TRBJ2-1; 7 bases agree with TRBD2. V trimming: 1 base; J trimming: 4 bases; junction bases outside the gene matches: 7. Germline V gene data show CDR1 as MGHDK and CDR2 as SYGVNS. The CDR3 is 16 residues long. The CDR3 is CASSESVGGAYNEQFF. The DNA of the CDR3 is TGTGCCAGCAGTGAATCCGTGGGAGGGGCTTACAATGAGCAGTTCTTC.

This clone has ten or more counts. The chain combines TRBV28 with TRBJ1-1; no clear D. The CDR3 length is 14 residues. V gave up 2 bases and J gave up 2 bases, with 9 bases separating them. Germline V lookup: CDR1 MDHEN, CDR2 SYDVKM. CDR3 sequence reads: CASSLADTNTEAFF. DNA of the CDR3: TGTGCCAGCAGTTTAGCCGATACCAACACTGAAGCTTTCTTT.

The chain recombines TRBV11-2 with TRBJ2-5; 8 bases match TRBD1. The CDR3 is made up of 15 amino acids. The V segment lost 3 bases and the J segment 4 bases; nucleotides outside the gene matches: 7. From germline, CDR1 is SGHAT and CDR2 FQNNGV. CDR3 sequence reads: CASSFTGGWLETQYF. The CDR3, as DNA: TGTGCCAGCAGCTTTACAGGGGGTTGGCTAGAGACCCAGTACTTC. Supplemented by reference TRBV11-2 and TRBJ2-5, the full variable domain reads EAGVAQSPRYKIIEKRQSVAFWCNPISGHATLYWYQQILGQGPKLLIQFQNNGVVDDSQLPKDRFSAERLKGVDSTLKIQPAKLEDSAVYLCASSFTGGWLETQYFGPGTRLLVL.

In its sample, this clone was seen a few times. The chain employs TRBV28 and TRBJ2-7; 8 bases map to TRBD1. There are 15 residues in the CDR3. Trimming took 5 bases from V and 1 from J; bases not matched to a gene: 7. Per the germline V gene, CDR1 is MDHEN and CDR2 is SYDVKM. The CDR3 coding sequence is TGTGCCAGCAGTCCAGGGGGCCTGACTTCCTACGAGCAGTACTTC. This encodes CASSPGGLTSYEQYF.

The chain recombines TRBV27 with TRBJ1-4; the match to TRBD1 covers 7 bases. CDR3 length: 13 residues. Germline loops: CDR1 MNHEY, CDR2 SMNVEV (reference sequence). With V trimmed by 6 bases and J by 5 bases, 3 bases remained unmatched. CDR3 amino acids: CASRGQLNEKLFF. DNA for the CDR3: TGTGCCAGCAGGGGACAGTTAAATGAAAAACTGTTTTTT.

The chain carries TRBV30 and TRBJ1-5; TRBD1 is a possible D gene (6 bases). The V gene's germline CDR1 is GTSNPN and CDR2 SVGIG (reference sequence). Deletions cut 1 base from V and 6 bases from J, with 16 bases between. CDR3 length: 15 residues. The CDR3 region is CAWSEPQGHVQPQHF. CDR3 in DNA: TGTGCCTGGAGTGAACCCCAGGGACACGTTCAGCCCCAGCATTTT. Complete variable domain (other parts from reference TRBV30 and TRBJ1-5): SQTIHQWPATLVQPVGSPLSLECTVEGTSNPNLYWYRQAAGRGLQLLFYSVGIGQISSEVPQNLSASRPQDRQFILSSKKLLLSDSGFYLCAWSEPQGHVQPQHFGDGTRLSIL.

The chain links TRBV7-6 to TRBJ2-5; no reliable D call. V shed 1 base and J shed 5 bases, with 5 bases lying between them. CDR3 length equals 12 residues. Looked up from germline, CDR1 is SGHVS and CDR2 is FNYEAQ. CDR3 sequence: CASSLESETQYF. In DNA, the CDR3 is TGTGCCAGCAGCTTAGAATCTGAGACCCAGTACTTC.

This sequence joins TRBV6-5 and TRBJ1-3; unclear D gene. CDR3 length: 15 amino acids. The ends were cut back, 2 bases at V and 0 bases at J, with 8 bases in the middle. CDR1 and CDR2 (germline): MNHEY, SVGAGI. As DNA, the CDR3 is TGTGCCAGCAGTTACCAGGTTAACTCTGGAAACACCATATATTTT. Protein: CASSYQVNSGNTIYF.

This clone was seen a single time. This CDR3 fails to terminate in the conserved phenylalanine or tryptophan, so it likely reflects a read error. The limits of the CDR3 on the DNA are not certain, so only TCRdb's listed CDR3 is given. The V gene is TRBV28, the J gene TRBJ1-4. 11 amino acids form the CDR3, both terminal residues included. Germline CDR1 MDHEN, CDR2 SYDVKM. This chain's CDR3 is CASSFMSQEFT.

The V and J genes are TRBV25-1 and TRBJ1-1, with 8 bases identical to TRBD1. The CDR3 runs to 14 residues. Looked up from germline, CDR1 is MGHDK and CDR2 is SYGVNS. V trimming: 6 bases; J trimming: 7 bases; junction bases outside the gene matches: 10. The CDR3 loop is CASRDDRGPLEAFF. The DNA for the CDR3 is TGTGCCAGCAGAGATGACAGGGGCCCACTTGAAGCTTTCTTT.

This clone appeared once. CDR3 nucleotides: TGTGCCAGCAGCCCTAATAAGGTTGGGAATCAGCCCCAGCATTTT. Amino acids: CASSPNKVGNQPQHF. The chain uses TRBV27 and TRBJ1-5; no reliable D call. The CDR3 runs to 15 residues. V lost 6 bases to trimming and J lost 4 bases, with 16 bases between them. Germline V gives CDR1 MNHEY, CDR2 SMNVEV (reference sequence).

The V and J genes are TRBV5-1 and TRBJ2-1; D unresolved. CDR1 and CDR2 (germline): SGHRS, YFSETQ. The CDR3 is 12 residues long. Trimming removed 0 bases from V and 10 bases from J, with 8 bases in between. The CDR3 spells CASSLAGREQFF. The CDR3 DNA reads TGCGCCAGCAGCTTGGCCGGGCGGGAGCAGTTCTTC.

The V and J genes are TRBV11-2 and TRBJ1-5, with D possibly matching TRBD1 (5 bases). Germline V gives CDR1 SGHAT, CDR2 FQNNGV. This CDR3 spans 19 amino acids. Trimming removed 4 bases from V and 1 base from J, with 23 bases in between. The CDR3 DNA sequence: TGTGCCAGCAGCTCCGGCCGGGGCAGGGAGATGCGAAGCAATCAGCCCCAGCATTTT. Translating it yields CASSSGRGREMRSNQPQHF.

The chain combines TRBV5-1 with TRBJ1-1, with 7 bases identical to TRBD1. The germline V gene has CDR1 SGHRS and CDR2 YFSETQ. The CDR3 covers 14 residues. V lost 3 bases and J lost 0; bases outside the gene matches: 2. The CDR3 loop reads CASSSGQVNTEAFF. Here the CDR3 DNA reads TGCGCCAGCAGCTCCGGACAGGTGAACACTGAAGCTTTCTTT.

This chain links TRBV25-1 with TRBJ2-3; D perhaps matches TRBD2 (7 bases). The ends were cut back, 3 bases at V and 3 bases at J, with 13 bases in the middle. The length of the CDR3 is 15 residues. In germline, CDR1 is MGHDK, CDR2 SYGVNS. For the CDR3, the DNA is TGTGCCAGCAGTGAGGGGGGCGGGAGAACAGATACGCAGTATTTT. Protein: CASSEGGGRTDTQYF. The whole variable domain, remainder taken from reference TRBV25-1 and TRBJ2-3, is EADIYQTPRYLVIGTGKKITLECSQTMGHDKMYWYQQDPGMELHLIHYSYGVNSTEKGDLSSESTVSRIRTEHFPLTLESARPSHTSQYLCASSEGGGRTDTQYFGPGTRLTVL.

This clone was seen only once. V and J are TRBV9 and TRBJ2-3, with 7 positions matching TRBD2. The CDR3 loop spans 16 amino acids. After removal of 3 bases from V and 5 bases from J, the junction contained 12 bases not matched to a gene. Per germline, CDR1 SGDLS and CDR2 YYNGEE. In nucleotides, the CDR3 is TGTGCCAGCAGCGGAGTTGGGGGAGGGCCGGGAGATACGCAGTATTTT. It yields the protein CASSGVGGGPGDTQYF.

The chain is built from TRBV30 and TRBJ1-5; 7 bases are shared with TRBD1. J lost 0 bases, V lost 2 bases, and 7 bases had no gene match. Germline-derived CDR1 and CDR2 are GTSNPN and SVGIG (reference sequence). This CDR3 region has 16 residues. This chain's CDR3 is CAWSTGTAYSNQPQHF. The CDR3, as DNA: TGTGCCTGGAGTACGGGGACAGCTTATAGCAATCAGCCCCAGCATTTT.

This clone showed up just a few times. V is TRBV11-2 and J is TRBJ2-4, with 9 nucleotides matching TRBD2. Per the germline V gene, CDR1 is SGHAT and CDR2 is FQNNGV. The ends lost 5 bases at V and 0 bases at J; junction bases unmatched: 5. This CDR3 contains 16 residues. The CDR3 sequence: CASSLAGSLAKNIQYF. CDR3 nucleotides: TGTGCCAGCAGCCTAGCGGGGTCTTTAGCCAAAAACATTCAGTACTTC.

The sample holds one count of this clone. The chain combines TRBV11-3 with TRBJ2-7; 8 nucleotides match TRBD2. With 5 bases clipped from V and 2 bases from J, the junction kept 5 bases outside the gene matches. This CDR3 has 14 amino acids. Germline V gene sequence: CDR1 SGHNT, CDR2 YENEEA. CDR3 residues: CASSPGGRPYEQYF. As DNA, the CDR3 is TGTGCCAGCAGCCCCGGCGGGAGGCCCTACGAGCAGTACTTC.

In DNA, the CDR3 is TGCAGCGTCCACGGACTAGCGGAAAACAATGAGCAGTTCTTC. Protein product: CSVHGLAENNEQFF. The gene calls are TRBV29-1 and TRBJ2-1; 10 positions agree with TRBD2. Germline V gives CDR1 SQVTM, CDR2 ANQGSEA. There are 14 residues in the CDR3. V shed 6 bases and J 5 bases; nucleotides not matched to a gene: 7.

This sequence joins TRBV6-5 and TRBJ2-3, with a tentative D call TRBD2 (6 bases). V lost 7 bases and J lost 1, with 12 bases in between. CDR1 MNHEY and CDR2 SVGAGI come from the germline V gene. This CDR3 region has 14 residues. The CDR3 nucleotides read TGTGCCAGCAAAGTGACTAGAGGCACAGATACGCAGTATTTT. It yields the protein CASKVTRGTDTQYF.

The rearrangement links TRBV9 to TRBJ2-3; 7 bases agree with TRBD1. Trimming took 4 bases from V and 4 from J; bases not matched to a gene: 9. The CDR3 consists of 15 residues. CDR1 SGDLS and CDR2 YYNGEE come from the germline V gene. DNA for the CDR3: TGTGCCAGCAGCCCCCCAGGACAGGCTGCAGATACGCAGTATTTT. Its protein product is CASSPPGQAADTQYF.

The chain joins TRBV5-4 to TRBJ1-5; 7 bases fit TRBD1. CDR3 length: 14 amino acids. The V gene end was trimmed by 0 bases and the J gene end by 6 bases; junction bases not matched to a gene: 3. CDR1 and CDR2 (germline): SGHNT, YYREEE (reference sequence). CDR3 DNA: TGTGCCAGCAGCTTGGACAGGGGTGCTCAGCCCCAGCATTTT. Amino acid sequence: CASSLDRGAQPQHF.

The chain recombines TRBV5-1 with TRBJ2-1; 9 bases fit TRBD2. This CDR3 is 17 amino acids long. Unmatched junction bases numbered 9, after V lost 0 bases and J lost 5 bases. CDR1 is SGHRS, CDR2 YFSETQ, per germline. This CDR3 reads CASSLGYGGRADNEQFF. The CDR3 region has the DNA TGCGCCAGCAGCTTGGGTTATGGCGGGAGGGCCGACAATGAGCAGTTCTTC.

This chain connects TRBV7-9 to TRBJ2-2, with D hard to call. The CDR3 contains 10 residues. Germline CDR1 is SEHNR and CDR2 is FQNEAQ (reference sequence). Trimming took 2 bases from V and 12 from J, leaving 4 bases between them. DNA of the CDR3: TGTGCCAGCAGCTTATCGCAGCTGTTTTTT. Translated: CASSLSQLFF.

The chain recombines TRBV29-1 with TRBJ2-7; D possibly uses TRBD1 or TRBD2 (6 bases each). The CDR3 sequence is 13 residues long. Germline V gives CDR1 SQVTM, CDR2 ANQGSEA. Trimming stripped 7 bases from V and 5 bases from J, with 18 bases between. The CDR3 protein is CSAKPGAVDEQYF. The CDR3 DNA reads TGCAGCGCTAAACCGGGGGCCGTGGACGAGCAGTACTTC.

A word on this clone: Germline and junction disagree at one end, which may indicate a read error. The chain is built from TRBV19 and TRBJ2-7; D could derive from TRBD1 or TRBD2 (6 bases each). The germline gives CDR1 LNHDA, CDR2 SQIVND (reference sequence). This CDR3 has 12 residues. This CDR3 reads CATGADIYEQYF. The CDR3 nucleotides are TGCGCAACGGGGGCCGATATCTACGAGCAGTACTTC.